This entry lists 9 T cell receptor beta chains sequenced from one sample in a study of blood T cells in healthy people across ages. A J-beta primer mix and a sample-barcoded 5' primer were used in a second PCR of roughly 6 to 11 cycles. Each CDR3 protein is one row after TCRdb ran MiXCR on the 5' RACE reads. The repertoire holds 450,000 to 650,000 distinct CDR3 sequences, with around 24% as singletons. Separately, the same data were catalogued under a study of T cells of mothers and their children.

Sequencing was carried out using blood. The receptors derive from a boy younger than 18 in good health.

The chain's CDR3 is CAISESYSNTEAFF. As DNA, the CDR3 is TGTGCCATCAGTGAGAGCTACTCGAACACTGAAGCTTTCTTT. The chain employs TRBV10-3 and TRBJ1-1, with D unclear. Germline loops: CDR1 ENHRY, CDR2 SYGVKD. Trimming removed 2 bases from V and 1 base from J, with 8 bases in between. CDR3 length: 14 residues.

This chain joins TRBV6-5 and TRBJ1-1; D unclear. The V gene lost 2 bases and the J gene lost 4 bases, with 8 bases spanning the gap. The germline CDR1 and CDR2 sequences are MNHEY and SVGAGI. The CDR3 has 13 amino acids. This CDR3 reads CASSYGRATEAFF. The CDR3 bases are TGTGCCAGCAGTTACGGTCGGGCCACTGAAGCTTTCTTT.

This rearrangement joins TRBV4-3 to TRBJ1-1; D gene ambiguous. CDR1 LGHNA and CDR2 YSLEER come from the germline V gene. CDR3 length equals 14 residues. V was clipped by 1 base and J by 5 bases, with 11 bases between them. CDR3 nucleotides: TGCGCCAGCAGCCAAGGACCCACTGGGACTGAAGCTTTCTTT. Protein product: CASSQGPTGTEAFF.

The chain recombines TRBV6-2 or TRBV6-3 with TRBJ1-1; D not certain. Trimming stripped 4 bases from V and 0 bases from J, with 15 bases between. CDR1 MNHEY and CDR2 SVGEGT come from the germline V gene. This CDR3 has 16 amino acids. The CDR3 sequence: CASSFPLSDLNTEAFF. CDR3 coding DNA: TGTGCCAGCAGTTTCCCTCTTTCGGACCTGAACACTGAAGCTTTCTTT.

The chain couples TRBV20-1 to TRBJ2-1; D unresolved. This CDR3 has 11 residues. Between the trimmed V and J ends, which lost 1 base and 6 bases, there was a span of 4 bases. Germline V lookup: CDR1 DFQATT, CDR2 SNEGSKA (reference sequence). CDR3 loop: CSARVINEQFF. The CDR3 nucleotides read TGCAGTGCTAGAGTAATCAATGAGCAGTTCTTC.

This clonotype was detected only a few times. The genes are TRBV28 and TRBJ1-2; 7 bases line up with TRBD1. Germline V gene sequence: CDR1 MDHEN, CDR2 SYDVKM. CDR3 size: 14 residues. Losses at the gene ends were 7 bases for V and 2 bases for J; bases not matched to a gene: 7. CDR3 region: CASTSAQGNYGYTF. CDR3 sequence (DNA): TGTGCCAGCACCTCTGCACAGGGGAACTATGGCTACACCTTC.

This chain links TRBV28 with TRBJ1-1, with 9 positions matching TRBD1. Germline values: CDR1 MDHEN, CDR2 SYDVKM. V was pared by 5 bases and J by 4 bases, with 5 bases of the junction left unmatched. The CDR3 consists of 14 residues. This CDR3 is CASSTETGGTEAFF. The CDR3, as DNA: TGTGCCAGCAGTACCGAGACAGGGGGCACTGAAGCTTTCTTT.

This clonotype was seen more than once but under ten times. The chain joins TRBV6-5 to TRBJ1-2; D uncertain. Trimming pared 2 bases from V and 13 bases from J, leaving 11 bases between. CDR1 and CDR2 from the germline V gene are MNHEY and SVGAGI. The CDR3 is 11 amino acids. The CDR3 DNA sequence: TGTGCCAGCAGTTACAGGTTGGGGAGCACCTTC. Translation: CASSYRLGSTF.

This clonotype was seen a single time. The chain has TRBV11-1 and TRBJ2-7; 7 bases are shared with TRBD1. The V gene's germline CDR1 is SGHAT and CDR2 FQDESV (reference sequence). The length of the CDR3 is 14 residues. V shed 5 bases and J 2 bases; nucleotides not matched to a gene: 6. CDR3 residues: CASSISTGAYEQYF. CDR3 in DNA: TGTGCCAGCAGCATATCTACAGGGGCCTACGAGCAGTACTTC.